The 24 T cell receptor beta chains below come from one sample, sequenced in a study of blood T cell repertoires in COVID-19. Clones were sequenced by immunoSEQ multiplex PCR, and TCRdb holds only the in-frame ones, with some missing. Of about 160,000 clones listed, more than 70% are singletons. The sample comprised PBMCs or T cells enriched from blood (not recorded which). Receptors were obtained from a man aged 35-49 years who had recovered from COVID-19.

This chain joins TRBV5-4 and TRBJ2-1; 7 nucleotides align to TRBD2. The V and J ends lost 4 bases and 3 bases, in that order; junction bases with no gene match: 10. CDR3 length: 16 amino acids. CDR1 is SGHNT and CDR2 is YYREEE in the germline V gene (reference sequence). The CDR3 nucleotides read TGTGCCAGCAGCACCAGGACGGCGGGGGACTACAATGAGCAGTTCTTC. It is translated as CASSTRTAGDYNEQFF.

This rearrangement joins TRBV7-8 to TRBJ1-6, with D hard to call. Looked up from germline, CDR1 is SGHVS and CDR2 is FQNEAQ. V was cut by 3 bases and J by 6 bases, with 9 bases left in between. This CDR3 contains 14 residues. For the CDR3, the DNA is TGTGCCAGCAGCTTTATTAAACTTAATTCACCCCTCCACTTT. Translating it yields CASSFIKLNSPLHF.

This sequence joins TRBV18 and TRBJ1-1; D is possibly TRBD1 (5 bases). CDR3 length equals 14 residues. Germline V gene data show CDR1 as KGHSH and CDR2 as LQKENI. V was clipped by 1 base and J by 1 base, with 7 bases between them. Written as DNA, the CDR3 is TGTGCCAGCTCACCACAGGGGAAGAACACTGAAGCTTTCTTT. It translates to CASSPQGKNTEAFF.

V usage is TRBV10-1 and J usage is TRBJ2-4; D is undetermined. V was shortened by 4 bases and J by 0 bases, with 10 bases between the two germline ends. Germline V gives CDR1 WNHNN, CDR2 SYGVQD (reference sequence). CDR3 size: 15 residues. The CDR3 region has the DNA TGCGCCAGCAGTGGGGCAGGTCCAGCCAAAAACATTCAGTACTTC. It translates to CASSGAGPAKNIQYF.

The chain is built from TRBV6-6 and TRBJ2-7, with D perhaps TRBD1 (6 bases). Per germline, CDR1 MNHNY and CDR2 SVGAGI (reference sequence). The V end was cut by 0 bases, the J end by 0 bases, with 9 bases between. CDR3 size: 15 residues. The CDR3 is CASSYSSDSSYEQYF. DNA for the CDR3: TGTGCCAGCAGTTACTCATCGGACAGCTCCTACGAGCAGTACTTC.

The chain links TRBV3-1 (or the pseudogene TRBV3-2) to TRBJ1-5; D not resolved. Germline V gene sequence: CDR1 LGHDT, CDR2 YNNKEL (reference sequence). Deletions cut 1 base from V and 5 bases from J, with 6 bases between. This CDR3 has 13 amino acids. CDR3 DNA: TGTGCCAGCAGCCAAGTTTCTCATCAGCCCCAGCATTTT. As protein: CASSQVSHQPQHF.

This clone was counted once. J is TRBJ2-1 and V is TRBV25-1; TRBD2 matches at 7 bases. CDR1 is MGHDK, CDR2 SYGVNS, per germline. The CDR3 sequence is 13 residues long. V was pared by 3 bases and J by 7 bases, with 3 bases of the junction left unmatched. CDR3 sequence (DNA): TGTGCCAGCAGTGAGGGGGGGGGAAATGAGCAGTTCTTC. This sequence encodes CASSEGGGNEQFF.

The chain links TRBV19 to TRBJ2-1; D is ambiguous. V was clipped by 4 bases and J by 10 bases, with 11 bases between them. The CDR3 is made up of 12 amino acids. Germline V lookup: CDR1 LNHDA, CDR2 SQIVND (reference sequence). CDR3 coding DNA: TGTGCCAGTAGTACACGGAGCTACGAGCAGTTCTTC. This codes for CASSTRSYEQFF.

The chain combines TRBV7-9 with TRBJ2-2; TRBD2 aligns across 7 bases. CDR1 is SEHNR and CDR2 is FQNEAQ in the germline V gene (reference sequence). Trimming cost V 2 bases and J 3 bases; bases outside gene matches: 6. The CDR3 is 16 amino acids. In nucleotides, the CDR3 is TGTGCCAGCAGCTTAAGGGCCCTAGCGGACACCGGGGAGCTGTTTTTT. Translation: CASSLRALADTGELFF.

The chain combines TRBV10-3 with TRBJ2-5, with D possibly matching TRBD2 (5 bases). The CDR3 length is 12 residues. The germline CDR1 and CDR2 sequences are ENHRY and SYGVKD. With 2 bases removed from V and 4 bases from J, the gap between germline ends came to 5 bases. The CDR3 loop reads CAISEEGETQYF. CDR3 nucleotides: TGTGCCATCAGTGAGGAGGGAGAGACCCAGTACTTC.

J is TRBJ1-5 and V is TRBV11-2, with a possible D match to TRBD1 (6 bases). This CDR3 region has 17 residues. Looked up from germline, CDR1 is SGHAT and CDR2 is FQNNGV. V gave up 5 bases and J gave up 1 base, with 18 bases separating them. CDR3 DNA sequence: TGTGCCAGCAGCGCCTCTTTGGGGGCTCGCAGCAATCAGCCCCAGCATTTT. The encoded protein is CASSASLGARSNQPQHF.

V is TRBV7-6 and J is TRBJ2-1; TRBD1 is a possible D gene (5 bases). Germline V gene lookup returns CDR1 SGHVS and CDR2 FNYEAQ. V was shortened by 5 bases and J by 8 bases, with 19 bases between the two germline ends. The CDR3 extends over 15 amino acids. CDR3 amino acids: CASSPDSSTVDEQFF. The DNA for the CDR3 is TGTGCCAGCAGCCCCGACAGTTCTACCGTCGATGAGCAGTTCTTC.

The chain has TRBV7-2 and TRBJ1-2; D might be TRBD1 (6 bases). The ends were cut back, 1 base at V and 3 bases at J, with 15 bases in the middle. Germline V CDR1 and CDR2: SGHTA, FQGNSA. CDR3 length equals 16 residues. The CDR3 loop is CASSLGGQGSDYGYTF. CDR3 sequence (DNA): TGTGCCAGCAGCTTAGGAGGTCAGGGGAGTGACTATGGCTACACCTTC.

The rearrangement uses TRBV9 and TRBJ2-1; no reliable D call. Between the trimmed V and J ends, which lost 0 bases and 4 bases, there was a span of 8 bases. From germline, CDR1 is SGDLS and CDR2 YYNGEE. The CDR3 spans 14 residues. The CDR3: CASSVGASYNEQFF. The CDR3 nucleotides are TGTGCCAGCAGCGTAGGGGCCTCTTACAATGAGCAGTTCTTC.

The V call is TRBV12-5, the J call TRBJ2-3, with D possibly matching TRBD2 (6 bases). The CDR3 is 14 amino acids. The V and J ends lost 6 bases and 2 bases respectively, with 12 bases between them. Germline V CDR1 and CDR2: LGHNT, FRNRAP. CDR3 amino acids: CASGPGGPTDTQYF. CDR3 in DNA: TGTGCTAGTGGCCCCGGGGGACCCACAGATACGCAGTATTTT. Filled out from reference TRBV12-5 and TRBJ2-3, the complete variable domain reads DARVTQTPRHKVTEMGQEVTMRCQPILGHNTVFWYRQTMMQGLELLAYFRNRAPLDDSGMPKDRFSAEMPDATLATLKIQPSEPRDSAVYFCASGPGGPTDTQYFGPGTRLTVL.

This clone came up a few times. The chain couples TRBV3-1 (or the pseudogene TRBV3-2) to TRBJ2-1; 12 bases line up with TRBD2. Germline V lookup: CDR1 LGHDT, CDR2 YNNKEL (reference sequence). V trimming: 4 bases; J trimming: 9 bases; junction bases outside the gene matches: 7. The CDR3 loop spans 15 amino acids. The DNA of the CDR3 is TGTGCCAGCAGCCCAACTAGCGGGGGGACTGGTGAGCAGTTCTTC. Translated: CASSPTSGGTGEQFF.

The chain links TRBV6-5 to TRBJ1-6; D is possibly TRBD1 (6 bases). The V and J ends lost 6 bases and 6 bases respectively, with 12 bases between them. The CDR3 covers 14 residues. Germline V gives CDR1 MNHEY, CDR2 SVGAGI. CDR3 nucleotide sequence: TGTGCCAGCAGCCTCGACAGGACTAATTCACCCCTCCACTTT. This encodes CASSLDRTNSPLHF.

About this clone: A read error may account for a junction end that differs from germline. V gene TRBV5-1 combines with J gene TRBJ1-2; D perhaps matches TRBD1 (5 bases). The CDR3 loop spans 11 amino acids. The germline V gene encodes CDR1 SGHRS and CDR2 YFSETQ. The CDR3 loop reads CASSPDIRLHF. CDR3 sequence (DNA): TGCGCCAGCAGCCCGGACATCAGACTTCACTTC.

This chain links TRBV5-1 with TRBJ1-1; D not certain. From germline, CDR1 is SGHRS and CDR2 YFSETQ. The CDR3 is made up of 13 amino acids. With 4 bases removed from V and 1 base from J, the gap between germline ends came to 8 bases. The CDR3 sequence: CASSRTANTEAFF. The CDR3 region has the DNA TGCGCCAGCAGCAGAACAGCGAACACTGAAGCTTTCTTT.

This clone appeared many times. V usage is TRBV5-6 and J usage is TRBJ2-7, with D perhaps TRBD1 (5 bases). CDR1 SGHDT and CDR2 YYEEEE come from the germline V gene. CDR3 length: 13 amino acids. The CDR3 sequence: CASSQSRQSIPFV. In DNA, the CDR3 is TGTGCCAGCAGTCAATCCCGACAGAGTATCCCCTTCGTC.

The rearrangement links TRBV3-1 (or the pseudogene TRBV3-2) to TRBJ1-2; a possible D gene is TRBD1 (5 bases). Germline loops: CDR1 LGHDT, CDR2 YNNKEL (reference sequence). This CDR3 has 15 amino acids. Trimming pared 5 bases from V and 4 bases from J, leaving 17 bases between. The CDR3 nucleotides are TGTGCCAGCAGCTCAAAGGGGCTCAAACTCTATGGCTACACCTTC. This sequence encodes CASSSKGLKLYGYTF.

The J gene is TRBJ1-5, the V gene TRBV7-3, with unresolved D. V lost 2 bases, J lost 2 bases, and 10 bases lay in between. Germline V gene lookup returns CDR1 SGHTA and CDR2 FQGTGA. CDR3 length: 15 amino acids. The CDR3 here is CASSLLGGGNQPQHF. Written as DNA, the CDR3 is TGTGCCAGCAGCTTACTTGGCGGGGGCAATCAGCCCCAGCATTTT.

This chain links TRBV5-6 with TRBJ2-7, with TRBD1 matching over 7 bases. The length of the CDR3 is 16 residues. J gave up 2 bases and V 4 bases, and 12 bases lay outside the gene matches. Germline V gene data show CDR1 as SGHDT and CDR2 as YYEEEE. CDR3: CASSELYRDSAYEQYF. CDR3 DNA: TGTGCCAGCAGCGAACTATACCGGGACAGTGCCTACGAGCAGTACTTC.

CDR3 coding DNA: TGTGCCAGCAGCGTCGGAGGGACCTACGAGCAGTACTTC. It codes for CASSVGGTYEQYF. The chain uses TRBV5-4 and TRBJ2-7; D may be TRBD2 (6 bases). Germline CDR1 SGHNT, CDR2 YYREEE (reference sequence). V was trimmed by 4 bases and J by 2 bases, leaving 10 bases between them. This CDR3 is built from 13 residues.